This TCR beta chain appears in the sequencing data of a study of CD8 T cells in ankylosing spondylitis (dated by TCRdb to 2016 to 2017). About the study as a whole: T cell receptor beta repertoires were profiled in healthy donors and ankylosing spondylitis patients so that disease-linked TCR variants could be found. The full study cohort comprised some 27 ankylosing spondylitis patients and 85 to 120 healthy donors. Peripheral blood samples were taken, and synovial fluid was additionally collected from ankylosing spondylitis patients.

In this sample, this clonotype turned up a few times. Its antigen remains undetermined. Per-base qualities were not stored, and no clone one base away is much larger. Sequencing relied on an Illumina HiSeq 2500. Quantitative 5'-RACE with molecular barcodes was used to prepare TCR beta libraries. Regarding the original processing steps: A new computational method based on a probabilistic model of VDJ rearrangement was used to identify disease-linked TCR variants. TCRdb redid the processing of the public reads, applying fastp at Q25 and MiXCR, and retained in-frame beta chains. One record per CDR3 amino acid sequence lists the most common genes and DNA. The V and J calls come from TCRdb's annotation, not from the publication. For this sample there are approximately 440,000 distinct CDR3 sequences; about a sixth appear just once. The ten biggest clones cover over 1% of the sample. The CDR3 numbers 15 residues from cysteine through phenylalanine. The kept DNA is CDR3 alone, 45 bases in frame from the first base. V and J are trimmed by 5 bases and 4 bases, and the gene matches miss 8 bases of the junction. The germline V gene (reference sequence) sets CDR1 to SEHNR and CDR2 to FQNEAQ.

What the work shows at the level of the full study, not this receptor alone: A CD8+ phenotype was shown by the disease-linked clones, which were found at relatively low frequencies in peripheral blood. Some motif variants were previously reported in synovial fluid and blood of reactive arthritis patients, suggesting common disease-initiation mechanisms. Blood from ankylosing spondylitis patients appeared to be characterized by a TCR beta motif made up of fewer than ten highly homologous amino acid variants. Significant enrichment of the disease-linked clones was reported in matched synovial fluid samples from ankylosing spondylitis patients.

The chain joins TRBV7-9 to TRBJ2-5; TRBD1 aligns with 9 central bases. Input material: blood, either unsorted or a sorted T cell fraction (not recorded which). This receptor was taken from a male donor with ankylosing spondylitis. The CDR3 protein: CASSRTGDVAETQYF. The nucleotides are TGTGCCAGCAGCCGGACAGGGGACGTGGCAGAGACCCAGTACTTC.